Here is one T cell receptor (beta chain) with its context. Its target is unknown. These data come from a study of T cells in Graves' hyperthyroidism and ophthalmopathy. Findings of the study overall: A model built on 13 V-J features separated ophthalmopathy from stable hyperthyroidism.

Germline CDR1 and CDR2: SGHAT and FQNNGV. CDR3 length: 17 amino acids. V was shortened by 7 bases and J by 1 base, with 20 bases between the two germline ends. RNA transcripts provided the source from which TCR beta CDR3 regions were amplified. RT-PCR in the first round (using the HTBI primer set) targeted the TCR CDR3. Via MiXCR, TCRdb re-called the multiplex PCR reads, giving one row per CDR3 protein. The sample contains 650,000 to 700,000 distinct CDR3 sequences, 15% to 20% of which appear only once. Aged 18 to 65, the patients had hyperthyroidism that was newly diagnosed and had lasted under 2 months. Diagnoses rested on clinical symptoms, serum thyroxine and TRAb, thyroid ultrasound and orbital computed tomography.

The chain combines TRBV11-2 with TRBJ2-1, with D perhaps matching TRBD2 (5 bases). The sequenced material came from blood. This receptor was identified in a man aged 45-65 years with Graves' hyperthyroidism. The CDR3 loop is CASTDRPGIRSYNEQFF. CDR3 DNA sequence: TGTGCCAGCACCGACCGACCGGGGATTCGGTCCTACAATGAGCAGTTCTTC.